These 16 T cell receptor beta chains were sequenced from one sample in a study of blood T cell repertoires in COVID-19. The data were produced by immunoSEQ multiplex PCR, yet TCRdb's version contains in-frame clones alone and is incomplete. The sample contains a few hundred thousand clones, roughly four fifths of which appear only once. The sample comprised PBMCs or T cells enriched from blood (not recorded which). Receptors originate from a woman aged 50 to 65 who had recovered from COVID-19.

The chain has TRBV13 and TRBJ1-2; no definite D call. The V and J ends lost 4 bases and 4 bases respectively, with 10 bases between them. The length of the CDR3 is 13 residues. Germline V gene sequence: CDR1 PRHDT, CDR2 FYEKMQ (reference sequence). CDR3 sequence (DNA): TGTGCCAGCAGCTCCTCTTATTTCTATGGCTACACCTTC. Residues: CASSSSYFYGYTF. The entire variable domain, with the rest obtained from reference TRBV13 and TRBJ1-2, is as follows: AAGVIQSPRHLIKEKRETATLKCYPIPRHDTVYWYQQGPGQDPQFLISFYEKMQSDKGSIPDRFSAQQFSDYHSELNMSSLELGDSALYFCASSSSYFYGYTFGSGTRLTVV.

The V call is TRBV3-1 (or the pseudogene TRBV3-2), the J call TRBJ1-4; 8 nucleotides match TRBD1. V was pared by 2 bases and J by 5 bases, with 1 base of the junction left unmatched. The germline gives CDR1 LGHDT, CDR2 YNNKEL (reference sequence). The CDR3 runs 14 residues. The CDR3 spells CASSQNRGNEKLFF. The CDR3 DNA reads TGTGCCAGCAGCCAAAACAGGGGGAATGAAAAACTGTTTTTT.

The gene calls are TRBV4-3 and TRBJ2-7; no clear D. V was pared by 5 bases and J by 2 bases, with 10 bases between. The germline V gene encodes CDR1 LGHNA and CDR2 YSLEER. The CDR3 totals 13 residues. CDR3 loop: CASSVQVTYEQYF. In DNA, the CDR3 is TGCGCCAGCAGCGTTCAGGTTACCTACGAGCAGTACTTC.

The chain couples TRBV6-5 to TRBJ1-1; 7 nucleotides align to TRBD1. With V trimmed by 2 bases and J by 4 bases, 4 bases remained unmatched. This CDR3 comprises 14 residues. Germline values: CDR1 MNHEY, CDR2 SVGAGI. This CDR3 reads CASSYGRGTTEAFF. DNA of the CDR3: TGTGCCAGCAGTTACGGCAGGGGGACCACTGAAGCTTTCTTT.

The chain combines TRBV6-1 with TRBJ2-2; 13 bases are a match to TRBD2. Germline trimming cut 2 bases from V and 0 bases from J; bases unmatched to any gene: 6. There are 19 residues in the CDR3. Germline loops: CDR1 MNHNS, CDR2 SASEGT. CDR3 protein: CASSEILAGGFPNTGELFF. The DNA for the CDR3 is TGTGCCAGCAGTGAAATACTAGCGGGAGGGTTCCCGAACACCGGGGAGCTGTTTTTT.

The genes are TRBV29-1 and TRBJ2-7; 8 bases are a match to TRBD1. CDR3 length: 14 amino acids. CDR1 is SQVTM and CDR2 is ANQGSEA in the germline V gene. V shed 5 bases, J shed 7 bases, and the junction held 13 bases outside the gene matches. The CDR3 DNA sequence: TGCAGCGTTTCCCAGGGGGCCCTTACGAGGGAGCAGTACTTC. Encoded protein: CSVSQGALTREQYF.

The V gene is TRBV27, the J gene TRBJ1-5, with D unclear. V was clipped by 6 bases and J by 0 bases, with 9 bases between them. This CDR3 is 14 amino acids long. Germline V lookup: CDR1 MNHEY, CDR2 SMNVEV (reference sequence). The CDR3 spells CASRRGNSNQPQHF. As DNA, the CDR3 is TGTGCCAGCAGGAGAGGGAATAGCAATCAGCCCCAGCATTTT.

A few counts support this clone. CDR3 nucleotide sequence: TGTGCCAGCAGGCCGAGAGAGTTAGATACGCAGTATTTT. Protein sequence: CASRPRELDTQYF. The chain links TRBV27 to TRBJ2-3, with unresolved D. This CDR3 region has 13 residues. The V end was cut by 6 bases, the J end by 5 bases, with 12 bases between. CDR1 and CDR2 from the germline V gene are MNHEY and SMNVEV (reference sequence).

V is TRBV12-3 or TRBV12-4 and J is TRBJ2-3; TRBD2 aligns across 7 bases. Losses at the gene ends were 1 base for V and 6 bases for J; bases not matched to a gene: 1. The CDR3 runs 13 residues. CDR3 amino acids: CASSLGRGDTQYF. The CDR3 coding sequence is TGTGCCAGCAGTTTAGGGCGGGGGGATACGCAGTATTTT.

The chain uses TRBV2 and TRBJ1-4; 9 bases are shared with TRBD1. Per the germline V gene, CDR1 is SNHLY and CDR2 is FYNNEI. J was trimmed by 7 bases and V by 10 bases; bases with no gene match: 7. The CDR3 length is 13 residues. Here the CDR3 reads CATSGQGSEKLFF. CDR3 coding DNA: TGTGCCACCTCGGGACAGGGTAGTGAAAAACTGTTTTTT.

The chain has TRBV18 and TRBJ2-1, with 13 bases matching TRBD2. Trimming cost V 1 base and J 6 bases; bases outside gene matches: 9. The CDR3 covers 18 residues. The germline gives CDR1 KGHSH, CDR2 LQKENI. CDR3 nucleotides: TGTGCCAGCTCACCACTACTAGCGGGAGGGGCGGGAGTCAATGAGCAGTTCTTC. The encoded protein is CASSPLLAGGAGVNEQFF.

V and J are TRBV11-3 and TRBJ1-2, with a possible D match to TRBD1 (5 bases). CDR1 and CDR2 from the germline V gene are SGHNT and YENEEA. Trimming left V 1 base short and J 8 bases short, with 17 bases between. The CDR3 consists of 15 residues. CDR3 nucleotide sequence: TGTGCCAGCAGCTTAGGCTGGGGCGGGACCGGCGGCTACACCTTC. As protein: CASSLGWGGTGGYTF.

The CDR3 nucleotides are TGCGCCAGCAGTGGTCTCAGGGGGAAGTACAATGAGCAGTTCTTC. As protein: CASSGLRGKYNEQFF. The V call is TRBV5-1, the J call TRBJ2-1; TRBD1 matches 7 bases. The CDR3 is 15 residues long. The V gene end was trimmed by 5 bases and the J gene end by 4 bases; junction bases not matched to a gene: 9. Germline V lookup: CDR1 SGHRS, CDR2 YFSETQ. The full variable domain, with the rest looked up from reference TRBV5-1 and TRBJ2-1, is KAGVTQTPRYLIKTRGQQVTLSCSPISGHRSVSWYQQTPGQGLQFLFEYFSETQRNKGNFPGRFSGRQFSNSRSEMNVSTLELGDSALYLCASSGLRGKYNEQFFGPGTRLTVL.

The rearrangement uses TRBV29-1 and TRBJ1-4; TRBD1 agrees at 10 bases. Trimming at V came to 4 bases and at J to 8 bases, leaving 7 bases not matched to a gene. The CDR3 runs to 14 residues. Germline V gene data show CDR1 as SQVTM and CDR2 as ANQGSEA. CDR3 sequence: CSVAGTGAGEKLFF. CDR3 DNA: TGCAGCGTTGCCGGGACAGGGGCCGGAGAAAAACTGTTTTTT.

The CDR3 sequence is CASSPRGVSVDEQFF. The DNA of the CDR3 is TGTGCCAGTAGCCCCAGGGGGGTTAGTGTTGATGAGCAGTTCTTC. The rearrangement links TRBV19 to TRBJ2-1; possible D gene TRBD1, 7 bases. This CDR3 spans 15 amino acids. Germline V lookup: CDR1 LNHDA, CDR2 SQIVND (reference sequence). Trimming took off 6 bases at V and 8 bases at J, with 20 bases between the two ends.

This rearrangement joins TRBV9 to TRBJ2-3; D uncertain. The germline V gene has CDR1 SGDLS and CDR2 YYNGEE. This CDR3 comprises 13 residues. V was shortened by 2 bases and J by 4 bases, with 8 bases between the two germline ends. CDR3 protein: CASSVIFSDTQYF. The CDR3 DNA sequence: TGTGCCAGCAGCGTCATTTTTTCAGATACGCAGTATTTT.